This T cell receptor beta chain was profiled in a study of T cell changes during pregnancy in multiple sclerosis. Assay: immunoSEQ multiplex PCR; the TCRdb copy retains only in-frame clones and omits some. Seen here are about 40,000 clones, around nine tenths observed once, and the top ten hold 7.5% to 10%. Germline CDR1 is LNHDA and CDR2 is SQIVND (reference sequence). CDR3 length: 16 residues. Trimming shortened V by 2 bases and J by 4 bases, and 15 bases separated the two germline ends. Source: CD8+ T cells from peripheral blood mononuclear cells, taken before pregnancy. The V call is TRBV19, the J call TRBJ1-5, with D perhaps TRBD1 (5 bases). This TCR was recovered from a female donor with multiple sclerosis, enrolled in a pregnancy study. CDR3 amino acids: CASSISGGTLNQPQHF. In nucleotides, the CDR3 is TGTGCCAGTAGTATAAGTGGAGGGACCCTAAATCAGCCCCAGCATTTT.